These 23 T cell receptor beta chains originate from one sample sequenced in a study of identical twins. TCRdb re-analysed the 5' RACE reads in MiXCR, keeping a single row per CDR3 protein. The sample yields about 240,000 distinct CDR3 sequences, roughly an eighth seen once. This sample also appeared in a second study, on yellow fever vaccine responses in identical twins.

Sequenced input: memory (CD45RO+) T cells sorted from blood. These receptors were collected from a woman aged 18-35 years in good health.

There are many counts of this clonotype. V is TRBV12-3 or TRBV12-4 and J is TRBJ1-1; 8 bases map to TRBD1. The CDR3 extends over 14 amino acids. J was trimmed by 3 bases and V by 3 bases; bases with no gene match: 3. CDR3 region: CASSFRGHDTEAFF. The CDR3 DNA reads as TGTGCCAGCAGTTTCAGGGGGCATGACACTGAAGCTTTCTTT.

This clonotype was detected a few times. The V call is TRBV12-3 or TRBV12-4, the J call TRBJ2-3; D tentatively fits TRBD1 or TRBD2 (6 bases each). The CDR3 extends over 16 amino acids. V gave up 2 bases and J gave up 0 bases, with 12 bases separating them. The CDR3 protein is CASSLMGGPSTDTQYF. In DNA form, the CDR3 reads TGTGCCAGCAGTTTAATGGGGGGCCCTAGCACAGATACGCAGTATTTT.

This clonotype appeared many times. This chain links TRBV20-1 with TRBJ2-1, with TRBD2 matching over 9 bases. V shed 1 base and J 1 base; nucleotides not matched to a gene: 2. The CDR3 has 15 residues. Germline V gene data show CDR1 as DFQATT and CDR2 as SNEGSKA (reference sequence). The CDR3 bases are TGCAGTGCTAGAGGGGGACTAGCTTCCTACAATGAGCAGTTCTTC. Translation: CSARGGLASYNEQFF.

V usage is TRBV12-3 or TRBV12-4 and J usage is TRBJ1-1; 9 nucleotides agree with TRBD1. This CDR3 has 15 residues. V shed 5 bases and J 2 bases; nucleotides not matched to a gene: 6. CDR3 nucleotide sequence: TGTGCCAGCAGTCCCTGGGACAGGGTAAACACTGAAGCTTTCTTT. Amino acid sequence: CASSPWDRVNTEAFF.

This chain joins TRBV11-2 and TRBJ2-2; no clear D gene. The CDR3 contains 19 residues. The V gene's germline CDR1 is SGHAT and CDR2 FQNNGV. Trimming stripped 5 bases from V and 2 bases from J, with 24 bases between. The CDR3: CASSPPLGQGRGNTGELFF. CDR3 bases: TGTGCCAGCAGCCCTCCCTTAGGCCAAGGGCGAGGAAACACCGGGGAGCTGTTTTTT.

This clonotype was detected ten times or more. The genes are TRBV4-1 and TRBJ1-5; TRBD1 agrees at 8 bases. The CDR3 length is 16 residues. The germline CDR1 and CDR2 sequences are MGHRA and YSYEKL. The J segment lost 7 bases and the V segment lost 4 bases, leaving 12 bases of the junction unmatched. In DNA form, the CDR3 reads TGCGCCAGCAGCCCGCAACCGGGACAGGTAGGGCAGCCCCAGCATTTT. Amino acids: CASSPQPGQVGQPQHF.

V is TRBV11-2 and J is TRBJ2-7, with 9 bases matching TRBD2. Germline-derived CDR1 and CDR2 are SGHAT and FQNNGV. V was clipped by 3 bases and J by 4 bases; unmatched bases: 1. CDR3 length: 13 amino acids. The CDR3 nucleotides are TGTGCCAGCAGCTTTCTAGCGGGGTACGAGCAGTACTTC. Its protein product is CASSFLAGYEQYF.

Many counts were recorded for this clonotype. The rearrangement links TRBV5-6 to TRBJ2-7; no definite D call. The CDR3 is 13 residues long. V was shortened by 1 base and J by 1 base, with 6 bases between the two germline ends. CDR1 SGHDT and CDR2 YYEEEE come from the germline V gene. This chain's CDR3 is CASSLRSSYEQYF. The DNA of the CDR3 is TGTGCCAGCAGCTTGAGAAGTTCCTACGAGCAGTACTTC.

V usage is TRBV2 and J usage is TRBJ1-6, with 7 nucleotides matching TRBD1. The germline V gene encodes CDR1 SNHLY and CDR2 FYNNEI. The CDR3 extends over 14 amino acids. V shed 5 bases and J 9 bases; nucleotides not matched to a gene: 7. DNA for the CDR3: TGTGCCAGCAGTACCAGGACAGGTGGTTCACCCCTCCACTTT. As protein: CASSTRTGGSPLHF.

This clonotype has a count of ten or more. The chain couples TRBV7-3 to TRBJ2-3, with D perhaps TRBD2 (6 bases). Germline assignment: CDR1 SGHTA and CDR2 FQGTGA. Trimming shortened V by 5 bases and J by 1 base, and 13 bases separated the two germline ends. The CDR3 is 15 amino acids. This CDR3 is CASSRLGGRTDTQYF. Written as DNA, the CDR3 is TGTGCCAGCAGCCGCCTGGGGGGACGCACAGATACGCAGTATTTT. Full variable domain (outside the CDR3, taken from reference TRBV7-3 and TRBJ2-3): GAGVSQTPSNKVTEKGKYVELRCDPISGHTALYWYRQSLGQGPEFLIYFQGTGAADDSGLPNDRFFAVRPEGSVSTLKIQRTERGDSAVYLCASSRLGGRTDTQYFGPGTRLTVL.

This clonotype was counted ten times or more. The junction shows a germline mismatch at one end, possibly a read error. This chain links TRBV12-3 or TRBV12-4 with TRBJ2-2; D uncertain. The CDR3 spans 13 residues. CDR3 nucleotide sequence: TGTGCCAGCAGTTTCACGAAAACCGGGGAGCTGTTTTTT. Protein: CASSFTKTGELFF.

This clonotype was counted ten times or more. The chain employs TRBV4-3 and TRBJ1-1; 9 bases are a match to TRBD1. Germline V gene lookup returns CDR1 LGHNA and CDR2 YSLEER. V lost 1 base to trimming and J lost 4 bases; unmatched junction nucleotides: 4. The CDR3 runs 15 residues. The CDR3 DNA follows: TGCGCCAGCAGCCAAGTTGGACAGGGGAGCACTGAAGCTTTCTTT. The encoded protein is CASSQVGQGSTEAFF.

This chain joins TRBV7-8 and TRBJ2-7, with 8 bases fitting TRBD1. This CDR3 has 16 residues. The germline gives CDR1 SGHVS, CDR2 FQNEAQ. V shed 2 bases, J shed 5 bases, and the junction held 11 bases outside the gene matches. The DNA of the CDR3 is TGTGCCAGCAGCTTAAGGGGAGACAGGGGAATCCACGAGCAGTACTTC. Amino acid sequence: CASSLRGDRGIHEQYF.

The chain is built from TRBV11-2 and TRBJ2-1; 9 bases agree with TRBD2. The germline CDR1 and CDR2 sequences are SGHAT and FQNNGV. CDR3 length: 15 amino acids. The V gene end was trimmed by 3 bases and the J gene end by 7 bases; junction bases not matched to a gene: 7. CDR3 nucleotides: TGTGCCAGCAGCTTTCTCAGCGGGGGGAGAAATGAGCAGTTCTTC. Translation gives CASSFLSGGRNEQFF.

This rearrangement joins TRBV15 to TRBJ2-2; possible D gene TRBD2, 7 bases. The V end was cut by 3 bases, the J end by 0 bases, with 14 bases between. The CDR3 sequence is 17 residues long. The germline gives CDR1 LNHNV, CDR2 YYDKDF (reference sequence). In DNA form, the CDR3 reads TGTGCCACCAGCAGCGCAGGCGGGGGCGCGAACACCGGGGAGCTGTTTTTT. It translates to CATSSAGGGANTGELFF.

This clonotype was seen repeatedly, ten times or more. The CDR3 nucleotides read TGTGCCAGCGACAGGAACACCGGGGAGCTGTTTTTT. Its translation: CASDRNTGELFF. The chain joins TRBV2 to TRBJ2-2; possibly TRBD1 for D (5 bases). This CDR3 region has 12 residues. Germline values: CDR1 SNHLY, CDR2 FYNNEI. Between the trimmed V and J ends, which lost 8 bases and 1 base, there was a span of 5 bases.

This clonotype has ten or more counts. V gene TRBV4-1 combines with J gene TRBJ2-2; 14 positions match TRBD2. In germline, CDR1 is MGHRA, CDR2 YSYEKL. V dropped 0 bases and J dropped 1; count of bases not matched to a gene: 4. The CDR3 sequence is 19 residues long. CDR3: CASSQEGTSGRGNTGELFF. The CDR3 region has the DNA TGCGCCAGCAGCCAAGAGGGGACTAGCGGGAGAGGGAACACCGGGGAGCTGTTTTTT.

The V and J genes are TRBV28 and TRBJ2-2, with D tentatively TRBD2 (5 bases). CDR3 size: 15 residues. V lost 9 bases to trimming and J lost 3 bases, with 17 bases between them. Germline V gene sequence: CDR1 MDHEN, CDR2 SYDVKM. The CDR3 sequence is CASMESGAYTGELFF. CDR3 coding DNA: TGTGCCAGTATGGAGAGCGGAGCATACACCGGGGAGCTGTTTTTT.

DNA of the CDR3: TGTGCCAGTAAAATGTGGGTAAGCTCCTACAATGAGCAGTTCTTC. It specifies CASKMWVSSYNEQFF. The chain links TRBV5-6 to TRBJ2-1; no clear D gene. In germline, CDR1 is SGHDT, CDR2 YYEEEE. CDR3 size: 15 residues. V lost 8 bases, J lost 0 bases, and 15 bases lay in between.

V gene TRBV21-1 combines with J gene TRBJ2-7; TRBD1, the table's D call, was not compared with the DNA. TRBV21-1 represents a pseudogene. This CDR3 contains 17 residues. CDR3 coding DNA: TGTGCCAGCAGCAAGACTAGACAGGGTCGGCGAGTTTACGAGCAGTACTTC. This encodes CASSKTRQGRRVYEQYF.

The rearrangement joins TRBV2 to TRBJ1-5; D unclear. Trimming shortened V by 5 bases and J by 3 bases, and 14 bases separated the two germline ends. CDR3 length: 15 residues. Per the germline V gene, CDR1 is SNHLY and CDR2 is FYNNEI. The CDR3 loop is CASSIGEGNNQPQHF. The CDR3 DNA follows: TGTGCCAGCAGTATTGGGGAAGGAAACAATCAGCCCCAGCATTTT.

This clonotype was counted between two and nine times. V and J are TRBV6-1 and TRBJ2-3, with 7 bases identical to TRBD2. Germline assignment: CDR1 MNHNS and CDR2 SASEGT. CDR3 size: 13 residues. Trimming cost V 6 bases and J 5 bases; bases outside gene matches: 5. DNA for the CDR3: TGTGCCAGCAGACCTCCGGGGGGAGATACGCAGTATTTT. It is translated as CASRPPGGDTQYF.

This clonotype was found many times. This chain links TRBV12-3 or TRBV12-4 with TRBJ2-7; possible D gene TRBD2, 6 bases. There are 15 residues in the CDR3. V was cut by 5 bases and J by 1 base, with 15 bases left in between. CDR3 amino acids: CASSLRRGRSYEQYF. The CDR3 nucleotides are TGTGCCAGCAGTCTTCGGAGGGGAAGATCCTACGAGCAGTACTTC.